This passage covers 22 T cell receptor beta chains from one sample sequenced in a study of T cell clusters in autoimmune cytopenias. Each sample's input was approximately 0.25 ug genomic DNA, roughly 40,000 genome equivalents. TRB was amplified by touch-down multiplex PCR, primer pools A and B combined. With the multiplex PCR reads reprocessed, TCRdb shows one record per CDR3 protein and no DNA. Its clone listing holds 13,000 to 15,000 distinct CDR3 sequences. Sequences were obtained from peripheral blood. These receptors were taken from a human donor with an autoimmune cytopenia or autoimmune hepatitis (not recorded which).

CDR3 residues: CASSLWGGGQGTDTQYF. The chain carries TRBV5-4 and TRBJ2-3; the TCRdb call, TRBD1, lacks DNA for checking. Germline-derived CDR1 and CDR2 are SGHNT and YYREEE (reference sequence). This CDR3 has 17 amino acids.

This clonotype counts as medium-sized by frequency. The rearrangement joins TRBV29-1 to TRBJ2-2; TCRdb selects TRBD2, and the lack of DNA leaves this call unchecked. Germline V CDR1 and CDR2: SQVTM, ANQGSEA. This CDR3 is built from 16 residues. CDR3 sequence reads: CSVDVGLAGPTGELFF.

This clonotype is labeled medium-sized based on frequency. CDR3 in amino acids: CASSYSEAHNEQFF. J is TRBJ2-1 and V is TRBV6-5; TCRdb outputs TRBD1, but without DNA this stays unchecked. The CDR3 is made up of 14 amino acids. CDR1 is MNHEY and CDR2 is SVGAGI in the germline V gene.

The rearrangement joins TRBV20-1 to TRBJ2-5; TCRdb's D gene call, TRBD2, goes unchecked for lack of DNA. There are 13 residues in the CDR3. Germline assignment: CDR1 DFQATT and CDR2 SNEGSKA (reference sequence). CDR3 amino acids: CSATRALGETQYF.

Its frequency marks this clonotype as medium-sized. V and J are TRBV5-6 and TRBJ2-5. Per germline, CDR1 SGHDT and CDR2 YYEEEE. This CDR3 comprises 13 residues. This chain's CDR3 is CASSFTGRETQYF.

This rearrangement joins TRBV11-1 to TRBJ2-5; TCRdb's D call, TRBD2, is unchecked because there is no DNA. The V gene's germline CDR1 is SGHAT and CDR2 FQDESV (reference sequence). The CDR3 runs to 13 residues. The CDR3 is CASRRTLEETQYF.

This chain uses TRBV6-1 with TRBJ1-5; the D call from TCRdb, TRBD1, cannot be confirmed without DNA. The V gene's germline CDR1 is MNHNS and CDR2 SASEGT. The CDR3 covers 14 residues. The CDR3 spells CASTGVALGQPQHF.

Judged by frequency, this clonotype is medium-sized. The chain has TRBV19 and TRBJ1-5. There are 17 residues in the CDR3. Per germline, CDR1 LNHDA and CDR2 SQIVND (reference sequence). CDR3 amino acids: CASSPKYQAFEDQPQHF.

This rearrangement joins TRBV12-3 or TRBV12-4 to TRBJ1-1; without DNA, the TCRdb call of TRBD1 cannot be checked. This CDR3 has 13 residues. The CDR3 sequence is CASREQGPTEAFF.

This chain uses TRBV20-1 with TRBJ2-1; the D call from TCRdb, TRBD2, cannot be confirmed without DNA. Germline CDR1 DFQATT, CDR2 SNEGSKA (reference sequence). This CDR3 contains 14 residues. CDR3: CSARDGGSVNEQFF.

The chain combines TRBV19 with TRBJ1-6; as DNA is missing, the TRBD1 call by TCRdb cannot be tested. The CDR3 is 15 residues long. Looked up from germline, CDR1 is LNHDA and CDR2 is SQIVND (reference sequence). CDR3 in amino acids: CASSSWTGINSPLHF.

This chain joins TRBV19 and TRBJ2-7; TCRdb proposes TRBD2, but this gene call is untestable without DNA. Looked up from germline, CDR1 is LNHDA and CDR2 is SQIVND (reference sequence). This CDR3 comprises 17 residues. CDR3: CASSPDFGDSSSYEQYF.

The rearrangement links TRBV20-1 to TRBJ2-5; TCRdb lists TRBD1, though no DNA is available to test this call. The V gene's germline CDR1 is DFQATT and CDR2 SNEGSKA (reference sequence). The CDR3 spans 13 residues. CDR3 protein: CSASRTGGETQYF.

V usage is TRBV6-8 and J usage is TRBJ2-3; the TRBD1 assignment by TCRdb is unverifiable without DNA. The CDR3 length is 15 residues. Germline loops: CDR1 MNHGY, CDR2 SAAAGT. The CDR3 reads CASSYGAGDRDTQYF.

This chain connects TRBV12-3 or TRBV12-4 to TRBJ1-1; the TCRdb D gene call, TRBD1, has no DNA to confirm it. This CDR3 contains 15 residues. This chain's CDR3 is CASSQRDRMNTEAFF.

The chain has TRBV5-8 and TRBJ2-1; TCRdb reports TRBD1, a call that lacks DNA to check it against. The germline gives CDR1 SGHTS, CDR2 YDEGEE. The CDR3 is made up of 15 amino acids. The CDR3 sequence is CASSSTGYTYNEQFF.

The V and J genes are TRBV5-5 and TRBJ1-1. CDR3 length equals 15 residues. In germline, CDR1 is SGHKS, CDR2 YYEKEE (reference sequence). The CDR3 loop is CASSLEGGKYTEAFF.

CDR3 loop: CASSLEPANEAFF. This chain uses TRBV11-1 with TRBJ1-1. CDR3 size: 13 residues. Per germline, CDR1 SGHAT and CDR2 FQDESV (reference sequence). Complete variable domain (other parts from reference TRBV11-1 and TRBJ1-1): EAEVAQSPRYKITEKSQAVAFWCDPISGHATLYWYRQILGQGPELLVQFQDESVVDDSQLPKDRFSAERLKGVDSTLKIQPAELGDSAMYLCASSLEPANEAFFGQGTRLTVV.

Considering frequency, this clonotype is medium-sized. This chain links TRBV29-1 with TRBJ2-7; TCRdb returns TRBD2, unconfirmable since there is no DNA. This CDR3 spans 11 amino acids. The germline V gene encodes CDR1 SQVTM and CDR2 ANQGSEA. This CDR3 is CSVELADEQYF.

V gene TRBV7-9 combines with J gene TRBJ2-1. Per the germline V gene, CDR1 is SEHNR and CDR2 is FQNEAQ (reference sequence). CDR3 length equals 12 residues. The CDR3: CASSLVHNEQFF.

Measured by frequency, this clonotype is medium-sized. This chain joins TRBV29-1 and TRBJ1-1; TCRdb returns TRBD1, unconfirmable since there is no DNA. Germline lookup yields CDR1 SQVTM and CDR2 ANQGSEA. The CDR3 has 13 amino acids. CDR3 residues: CSVAVWQGTEAFF.

V is TRBV6-6 and J is TRBJ2-1; absent DNA, TCRdb's TRBD2 call cannot be checked. Germline CDR1 reads MNHNY; CDR2 reads SVGAGI (reference sequence). The CDR3 is 14 residues long. The CDR3 loop is CATNSPGLNNEQFF.